Listed here are 30 T cell receptor beta chains from one sample, sequenced in a study of T-cell reconstitution after alpha-beta-depleted transplantation in children. The authors prepared the TCRbeta library with unique molecular identifiers. TCRdb independently ran MiXCR on the PCR reads; one entry per CDR3 protein. The sample shows 200,000 to 300,000 distinct CDR3 sequences, roughly 24% of them seen only once. The sample here was PBMCs, taken before TCRalphabeta/CD19-depleted stem cell transplant. Receptor source: a girl aged 2-10 years with Fanconi anemia, due to receive a stem cell transplant.

This clonotype has ten or more counts. V usage is TRBV6-5 and J usage is TRBJ2-1; 10 bases map to TRBD2. The CDR3 contains 18 residues. J was trimmed by 4 bases and V by 2 bases; bases with no gene match: 11. Per the germline V gene, CDR1 is MNHEY and CDR2 is SVGAGI. The CDR3 here is CASSYVTGLAGAYNEQFF. The CDR3 coding sequence is TGTGCCAGCAGTTACGTCACGGGGCTAGCGGGGGCATACAATGAGCAGTTCTTC.

The chain combines TRBV20-1 with TRBJ1-2; D gene unclear. CDR1 is DFQATT, CDR2 SNEGSKA, per germline (reference sequence). The CDR3 sequence is 12 residues long. Trimming left V 2 bases short and J 8 bases short, with 12 bases between. CDR3 loop: CSARTQVGGYTF. CDR3 sequence (DNA): TGCAGTGCTAGAACTCAGGTGGGCGGCTACACCTTC.

In its sample, this clonotype was seen many times. The chain carries TRBV9 and TRBJ2-1, with TRBD1 identical over 10 bases. CDR3 length equals 17 residues. Looked up from germline, CDR1 is SGDLS and CDR2 is YYNGEE. The trim removed 4 bases at V and 7 bases at J, leaving 14 bases unmatched. CDR3 sequence: CASSPRKWGQGTNEQFF. CDR3 DNA: TGTGCCAGCAGCCCCCGAAAGTGGGGACAGGGGACAAATGAGCAGTTCTTC.

The rearrangement links TRBV7-2 to TRBJ2-7, with D unresolved. From germline, CDR1 is SGHTA and CDR2 FQGNSA. CDR3 length: 14 residues. Between the trimmed V and J ends, which lost 5 bases and 5 bases, there was a span of 16 bases. CDR3 in amino acids: CASSTLGFGDEQYF. The CDR3 nucleotides are TGTGCCAGCAGCACCCTGGGATTTGGGGACGAGCAGTACTTC.

This chain uses TRBV12-3 or TRBV12-4 with TRBJ2-1, with 7 bases matching TRBD1. This CDR3 has 14 residues. V shed 10 bases and J 6 bases; nucleotides not matched to a gene: 12. As DNA, the CDR3 is TGTGCCACCTCCCCTAGGGGGCCCCTCAATGAGCAGTTCTTC. Its translation: CATSPRGPLNEQFF.

With respect to this clonotype: A much larger clone differs by one base, so this may be a read error. The V and J genes are TRBV6-5 and TRBJ2-1; 9 bases are a match to TRBD2. Germline assignment: CDR1 MNHEY and CDR2 SVGAGI. This CDR3 contains 16 residues. CDR3 nucleotides: TGTGCCAGCAGTTACATTAGCGGGAGTTCCTACTATGAGCAGTTCTTC. It translates to CASSYISGSSYYEQFF.

V gene TRBV20-1 combines with J gene TRBJ2-3, with a weak D call TRBD1 (6 bases). The CDR3 is made up of 16 amino acids. From germline, CDR1 is DFQATT and CDR2 SNEGSKA (reference sequence). V lost 8 bases to trimming and J lost 2 bases, with 23 bases between them. CDR3 region: CSSSPRGDTHTDTQYF. For the CDR3, the DNA is TGCAGTTCTTCTCCCAGGGGTGACACACACACAGATACGCAGTATTTT.

The chain recombines TRBV18 with TRBJ2-1, with 10 bases that match TRBD1. The germline V gene encodes CDR1 KGHSH and CDR2 LQKENI. The CDR3 runs 14 residues. V was pared by 5 bases and J by 5 bases, with 3 bases of the junction left unmatched. The CDR3 bases are TGTGCCAGCTCAGCAGGGACAGGGGACAATGAGCAGTTCTTC. Encoded protein: CASSAGTGDNEQFF.

J is TRBJ2-5 and V is TRBV29-1, with D possibly matching TRBD2 (6 bases). Germline CDR1 reads SQVTM; CDR2 reads ANQGSEA. The length of the CDR3 is 15 residues. The V end was cut by 4 bases, the J end by 5 bases, with 20 bases between. In DNA form, the CDR3 reads TGCAGCGTTGCGGAGGGACCGCGCATGAGGGAGACCCAGTACTTC. Amino acid sequence: CSVAEGPRMRETQYF. The variable domain in full, with the rest retrieved from reference TRBV29-1 and TRBJ2-5, is SAVISQKPSRDICQRGTSLTIQCQVDSQVTMMFWYRQQPGQSLTLIATANQGSEATYESGFVIDKFPISRPNLTFSTLTVSNMSPEDSSIYLCSVAEGPRMRETQYFGPGTRLLVL.

The rearrangement joins TRBV7-9 to TRBJ1-1, with D tentatively TRBD1 (6 bases). Germline lookup yields CDR1 SEHNR and CDR2 FQNEAQ (reference sequence). The V and J ends lost 1 base and 5 bases respectively, with 11 bases between them. The CDR3 is made up of 14 amino acids. The CDR3, as DNA: TGTGCCAGCAGCTTAGGGGGGACATGGACTGAAGCTTTCTTT. This gives the protein CASSLGGTWTEAFF.

This clonotype was seen repeatedly, ten times or more. V gene TRBV29-1 combines with J gene TRBJ2-5; maybe TRBD2 (6 bases). The CDR3 length is 15 residues. Germline loops: CDR1 SQVTM, CDR2 ANQGSEA. Trimming took off 5 bases at V and 4 bases at J, with 20 bases between the two ends. As DNA, the CDR3 is TGCAGCGTTTTAACCGTGGGACTCGGGGGAGAGACCCAGTACTTC. Encoded protein: CSVLTVGLGGETQYF.

The chain is built from TRBV25-1 and TRBJ1-2, with 7 bases aligning to TRBD1. Germline V CDR1 and CDR2: MGHDK, SYGVNS. V trimming: 3 bases; J trimming: 4 bases; junction bases outside the gene matches: 17. This CDR3 contains 18 residues. In DNA form, the CDR3 reads TGTGCCAGCAGTGAGACAGGGTATGGTACCCAATCCAGCTATGGCTACACCTTC. This sequence encodes CASSETGYGTQSSYGYTF.

This chain joins TRBV6-2 or TRBV6-3 and TRBJ2-1; 12 nucleotides agree with TRBD2. The CDR3 has 15 amino acids. Germline loops: CDR1 MNHEY, CDR2 SVGEGT. V lost 3 bases and J lost 10; bases outside the gene matches: 7. In DNA form, the CDR3 reads TGTGCCAGCAGTTATCCTAGCGGGAGGGGAGGAGAGCAGTTCTTC. This sequence encodes CASSYPSGRGGEQFF.

This clonotype was seen at least ten times. The chain has TRBV29-1 and TRBJ2-1, with a weak D call TRBD2 (6 bases). Trimming took 5 bases from V and 10 from J, leaving 27 bases between them. The CDR3 runs to 16 residues. CDR1 is SQVTM and CDR2 is ANQGSEA in the germline V gene. The CDR3: CSVKLALVKGAGEQFF. The CDR3 coding sequence is TGCAGCGTTAAACTAGCCCTTGTAAAAGGAGCAGGGGAGCAGTTCTTC.

The chain is built from TRBV7-3 and TRBJ2-7, with 10 bases fitting TRBD1. The CDR3 consists of 15 residues. Germline V CDR1 and CDR2: SGHTA, FQGTGA. The V and J ends lost 5 bases and 4 bases, in that order; junction bases with no gene match: 8. The CDR3 DNA is TGTGCCAGCAGCCCCGGTGGGGACAGGGGTTACGAGCAGTACTTC. Translated, it gives CASSPGGDRGYEQYF.

The sample holds a few counts of this clonotype. This chain links TRBV29-1 with TRBJ2-7; D perhaps matches TRBD1 (5 bases). There are 14 residues in the CDR3. Germline-derived CDR1 and CDR2 are SQVTM and ANQGSEA. Trimming shortened V by 0 bases and J by 7 bases, and 16 bases separated the two germline ends. CDR3 bases: TGCAGCGTTGAAGAGGGTGAAGGGGCAGGGGAGCAGTACTTC. It translates to CSVEEGEGAGEQYF.

This clonotype was seen a handful of times. V usage is TRBV20-1 and J usage is TRBJ2-1, with 7 bases identical to TRBD2. CDR1 is DFQATT, CDR2 SNEGSKA, per germline (reference sequence). The CDR3 runs 17 residues. Germline trimming cut 4 bases from V and 7 bases from J; bases unmatched to any gene: 19. CDR3 coding DNA: TGCAGTGCTAACGGGTACCCCTGGCGGGAGAAGGGAAATGAGCAGTTCTTC. The encoded protein is CSANGYPWREKGNEQFF.

Of note for this clonotype: One end of the junction is discordant with germline, which a read error may explain. The chain uses TRBV6-5 and TRBJ1-3; D may be TRBD1 (5 bases). The germline CDR1 and CDR2 sequences are MNHEY and SVGAGI. This CDR3 is 14 amino acids long. The CDR3 region is CASSYRRSGNTIYF. Written as DNA, the CDR3 is TGTGCCAGTAGTTACAGGCGCTCTGGAAACACCATATATTTT.

This clonotype occurred a few times. V usage is TRBV28 and J usage is TRBJ2-3; D is tentatively TRBD1 or TRBD2 (5 bases each). Germline CDR1 MDHEN, CDR2 SYDVKM. Trimming took off 5 bases at V and 8 bases at J, with 20 bases between the two ends. This CDR3 spans 15 amino acids. The CDR3 reads CASSLQNGGWGTQYF. Written as DNA, the CDR3 is TGTGCCAGCAGTCTACAGAATGGGGGATGGGGTACGCAGTATTTT.

The chain uses TRBV5-5 and TRBJ2-2, with D possibly being TRBD2 (7 bases). The CDR3 consists of 15 residues. V shed 4 bases and J shed 4 bases, with 14 bases lying between them. Germline-derived CDR1 and CDR2 are SGHKS and YYEKEE (reference sequence). For the CDR3, the DNA is TGTGCCAGCAGCCACCGAGGGGGGGCCACCGGGGAGCTGTTTTTT. This gives the protein CASSHRGGATGELFF.

The CDR3 sequence is CAWRLDMPSYEQYF. In DNA, the CDR3 is TGTGCCTGGAGGCTCGACATGCCATCTTACGAGCAGTACTTC. V and J are TRBV30 and TRBJ2-7; D gene ambiguous. V was pared by 3 bases and J by 4 bases, with 16 bases between. Germline V gene sequence: CDR1 GTSNPN, CDR2 SVGIG (reference sequence). The CDR3 is 14 residues long.

This clonotype was picked up a small number of times. The V and J genes are TRBV7-9 and TRBJ1-2, with 7 bases fitting TRBD1. Germline loops: CDR1 SEHNR, CDR2 FQNEAQ (reference sequence). V trimming: 5 bases; J trimming: 2 bases; junction bases outside the gene matches: 5. The CDR3 runs 14 residues. CDR3 sequence: CASSPGQANYGYTF. The CDR3 region has the DNA TGTGCCAGCAGCCCTGGACAGGCCAACTATGGCTACACCTTC.

This clonotype was seen repeatedly, ten times or more. This chain links TRBV29-1 with TRBJ2-1; 7 bases line up with TRBD2. V gave up 5 bases and J gave up 4 bases; unmatched junction bases: 2. The CDR3 totals 12 residues. CDR1 is SQVTM, CDR2 ANQGSEA, per germline. This CDR3 reads CSVLRGYNEQFF. CDR3 DNA: TGCAGCGTTTTGCGGGGGTACAATGAGCAGTTCTTC.

The chain's CDR3 is CASSFPGEHNEQFF. The CDR3 DNA follows: TGTGCCAGCAGCTTTCCTGGGGAACACAATGAGCAGTTCTTC. The chain joins TRBV13 to TRBJ2-1; D call uncertain. Trimming left V 3 bases short and J 5 bases short, with 11 bases between. This CDR3 has 14 residues. The germline gives CDR1 PRHDT, CDR2 FYEKMQ (reference sequence).

This clonotype was seen at least ten times. This chain uses TRBV9 with TRBJ2-7, with a possible D match to TRBD2 (5 bases). Trimming stripped 0 bases from V and 3 bases from J, with 10 bases between. The CDR3 contains 14 residues. The germline V gene has CDR1 SGDLS and CDR2 YYNGEE. In DNA, the CDR3 is TGTGCCAGCAGCGTAGGAGGAGGAGGCTACGAGCAGTACTTC. Translation: CASSVGGGGYEQYF.

The chain couples TRBV4-2 to TRBJ2-1, with 7 bases that match TRBD1. J was trimmed by 4 bases and V by 4 bases; bases with no gene match: 10. Germline loops: CDR1 LGHNA, CDR2 YNFKEQ. This CDR3 has 16 amino acids. CDR3 DNA: TGTGCCAGCAGCCGAACGAGCGTGACAGGGTACAATGAGCAGTTCTTC. It specifies CASSRTSVTGYNEQFF.

This clonotype was seen only a few times. The V and J genes are TRBV29-1 and TRBJ2-1, with TRBD2 as a possible D gene (5 bases). The V end lost 1 base, the J end lost 2 bases, and 15 bases lay between the germline ends. The CDR3 loop spans 16 amino acids. Germline CDR1 and CDR2: SQVTM and ANQGSEA. The chain's CDR3 is CSVEGGPRYAYNEQFF. CDR3 nucleotides: TGCAGCGTTGAAGGCGGGCCCCGGTACGCCTACAATGAGCAGTTCTTC.

This clonotype was observed many times. This rearrangement joins TRBV18 to TRBJ2-7; TRBD1 aligns across 8 bases. The CDR3 has 15 amino acids. Germline V gene sequence: CDR1 KGHSH, CDR2 LQKENI. J was trimmed by 2 bases and V by 1 base; bases with no gene match: 4. For the CDR3, the DNA is TGTGCCAGCTCACCACTAGGGACAGGCGCCTACGAGCAGTACTTC. Amino acid sequence: CASSPLGTGAYEQYF.

The chain combines TRBV20-1 with TRBJ2-7, with TRBD2 as a possible D gene (5 bases). In germline, CDR1 is DFQATT, CDR2 SNEGSKA (reference sequence). The CDR3 contains 15 residues. Trimming took 1 base from V and 3 from J, leaving 16 bases between them. The DNA for the CDR3 is TGCAGTGCTAGAGCCCAAGGAGGCTGGTTCTACGAGCAGTACTTC. Encoded protein: CSARAQGGWFYEQYF.

The chain combines TRBV7-2 with TRBJ1-2; D uncertain. The germline gives CDR1 SGHTA, CDR2 FQGNSA. The CDR3 contains 14 residues. Trimming cost V 4 bases and J 4 bases, with 13 bases left between them. The DNA of the CDR3 is TGTGCCAGCAGCTCTTCCAGGAGGGTCTATGGCTACACCTTC. Residues: CASSSSRRVYGYTF.